This paragraph reports one T cell receptor beta chain. Its antigen is not known. The authors ran a second PCR of about 6 to 11 cycles using a sample-barcoded 5' primer and a J-beta primer mix. TCRdb fed the 5' RACE reads into MiXCR, producing one record per CDR3 protein. Among under 2 million distinct CDR3 sequences, about 31% were seen once, and the ten largest hold around 11%. These data belong to a study of blood T cells in healthy people across ages. For the study at large: There was about one barcoded beta molecule captured by template switching per two T cells.

Study observations and caveats: Whereas aged donors had fewer naive CD4+ cells, long-lived donors had more of them and higher diversity. Older age went with lower TCR beta diversity per million T cells, in a roughly linear way.

Donors were systemically healthy Caucasian individuals from Russia aged 6 to 90 years. J was trimmed by 0 bases and V by 10 bases; bases with no gene match: 7. The germline V gene encodes CDR1 MNHNS and CDR2 SASEGT. CDR3 length: 14 residues. The origin of this receptor is a woman aged 25 to 45 in good health. The sequenced material came from blood. The V and J genes are TRBV6-1 and TRBJ2-3, with 7 bases identical to TRBD2. The CDR3 bases are TGTGCCACGACGGGACTAACGAGCACAGATACGCAGTATTTT. This codes for CATTGLTSTDTQYF.